This T cell receptor (beta chain) is drawn from a study of blood T cell repertoires in COVID-19. Donors of Cohort 3 who recovered were those that had two negative PCRs, clearance, or symptom resolution. Clones were read by immunoSEQ multiplex PCR, and TCRdb kept only the in-frame ones, dropping some. This repertoire shows fewer than 350,000 clones, about 89% found once; its top ten account for roughly 5.3%. The sequencing input was PBMCs or T cells enriched from blood (not recorded which). The sequence was obtained from a man between 60 and 70 years old who had recovered from COVID-19.

The CDR3 DNA follows: TGTGCCAGCAGCTTCCCCTCTAGCGTTGGCACAGATACGCAGTATTTT. Translated, it gives CASSFPSSVGTDTQYF. The J gene is TRBJ2-3, the V gene TRBV5-5, with TRBD2 as a possible D gene (6 bases). Germline CDR1 SGHKS, CDR2 YYEKEE (reference sequence). CDR3 length equals 16 residues. The V end lost 2 bases, the J end lost 1 base, and 14 bases lay between the germline ends.